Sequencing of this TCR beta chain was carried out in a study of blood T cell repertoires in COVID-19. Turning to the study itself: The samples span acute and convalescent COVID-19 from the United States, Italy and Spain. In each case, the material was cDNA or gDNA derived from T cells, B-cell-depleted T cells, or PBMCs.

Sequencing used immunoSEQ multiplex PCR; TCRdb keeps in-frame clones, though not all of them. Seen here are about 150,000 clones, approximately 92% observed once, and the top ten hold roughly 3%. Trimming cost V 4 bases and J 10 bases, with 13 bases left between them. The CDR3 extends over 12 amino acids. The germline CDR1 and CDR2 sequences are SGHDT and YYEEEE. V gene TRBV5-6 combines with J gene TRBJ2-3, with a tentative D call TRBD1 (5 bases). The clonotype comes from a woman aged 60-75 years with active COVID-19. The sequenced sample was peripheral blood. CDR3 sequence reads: CASSKTQGAQYF. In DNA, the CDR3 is TGTGCCAGCAGCAAGACCCAGGGTGCGCAGTATTTT.